The 29 T cell receptor beta chains below all came from one sample that was sequenced in a study of blood T cells in healthy people across ages. Next came a second PCR, run for roughly 6 to 11 cycles, which used a sample-barcoded 5' primer along with a J-beta primer mix. TCRdb independently ran MiXCR on the 5' RACE reads; one entry per CDR3 protein. The profile shows fewer than 700,000 distinct CDR3 sequences, roughly 43% of them singletons. Sequencing was done on a sample of blood. The receptors stem from a man older than 75 in good health.

This clonotype appeared a few times. The CDR3 loop reads CASGAGLANYGYTF. The CDR3 DNA reads as TGTGCCTCCGGGGCGGGTCTCGCTAACTATGGCTACACCTTC. The genes are TRBV6-2 or TRBV6-3 and TRBJ1-2; possibly TRBD1 for D (5 bases). CDR3 size: 14 residues. Germline-derived CDR1 and CDR2 are MNHEY and SVGEGT. The V gene lost 11 bases and the J gene lost 0 bases, with 16 bases spanning the gap.

Points on this clonotype: A much larger clone sits a single nucleotide away, making a read error possible. The rearrangement uses TRBV19 and TRBJ1-5, with TRBD1 as a possible D gene (6 bases). V lost 8 bases, J lost 1 base, and 12 bases lay in between. The CDR3 is 14 residues long. Per germline, CDR1 LNHDA and CDR2 SQIVND (reference sequence). CDR3: CASGTTGSNQPQHF. For the CDR3, the DNA is TGTGCCAGTGGCACAACAGGGAGCAATCAGCCCCAGCATTTT.

Ten or more counts support this clonotype. This chain uses TRBV12-3 or TRBV12-4 with TRBJ2-7; the D gene is possibly TRBD1 (6 bases). The V end lost 5 bases, the J end lost 1 base, and 24 bases lay between the germline ends. CDR3 length equals 18 residues. Here the CDR3 DNA reads TGTGCCAGCAGTCCGGGGCCCGCACAGGGAAAATCGTCCTACGAGCAGTACTTC. Translated, it gives CASSPGPAQGKSSYEQYF.

The rearrangement joins TRBV12-3 or TRBV12-4 to TRBJ2-3; D call uncertain. The CDR3 is made up of 14 amino acids. Deletions cut 3 bases from V and 3 bases from J, with 10 bases between. Written as DNA, the CDR3 is TGTGCCAGCAGTTTTCCCGCGACTACAGATACGCAGTATTTT. Translated: CASSFPATTDTQYF.

The chain employs TRBV10-3 and TRBJ1-2; 7 positions match TRBD1. The CDR3 totals 13 residues. Germline lookup yields CDR1 ENHRY and CDR2 SYGVKD. V gave up 6 bases and J gave up 6 bases; unmatched junction bases: 7. CDR3 protein: CAISIQGVDGYTF. The CDR3 bases are TGTGCCATCAGCATCCAGGGGGTGGATGGCTACACCTTC.

The chain links TRBV28 to TRBJ1-2; D uncertain. Germline V gene lookup returns CDR1 MDHEN and CDR2 SYDVKM. The CDR3 extends over 13 amino acids. The ends were cut back, 5 bases at V and 3 bases at J, with 10 bases in the middle. CDR3 amino acids: CASSPGSDYGYTF. DNA of the CDR3: TGTGCCAGCAGTCCGGGGAGCGACTATGGCTACACCTTC.

Regarding this clonotype: A read error may be the cause here, since a much bigger clone is one base away. The chain has TRBV7-9 and TRBJ2-3, with TRBD2 as a possible D gene (5 bases). CDR1 SEHNR and CDR2 FQNEAQ come from the germline V gene (reference sequence). CDR3 length equals 15 residues. The V end was cut by 8 bases, the J end by 0 bases, with 15 bases between. In nucleotides, the CDR3 is TGTGCCAGCGGCGCCGGGCGGACTAGCACAGATACGCAGTATTTT. Encoded protein: CASGAGRTSTDTQYF.

The genes are TRBV30 and TRBJ2-7; TRBD1 aligns across 8 bases. V gave up 2 bases and J gave up 5 bases; unmatched junction bases: 5. From germline, CDR1 is GTSNPN and CDR2 SVGIG (reference sequence). The CDR3 length is 13 residues. In DNA, the CDR3 is TGTGCCTGGAGTCCTGACAGGGGCAACGAGCAGTACTTC. Translation: CAWSPDRGNEQYF.

This clonotype has a single count. This chain connects TRBV20-1 to TRBJ2-3; 7 bases are a match to TRBD1. Per germline, CDR1 DFQATT and CDR2 SNEGSKA (reference sequence). This CDR3 comprises 14 residues. J was trimmed by 0 bases and V by 6 bases; bases with no gene match: 6. CDR3 DNA sequence: TGCAGTGCACCAGGACAGGTTAGCACAGATACGCAGTATTTT. This encodes CSAPGQVSTDTQYF.

This sequence joins TRBV4-3 and TRBJ2-7; the match to TRBD2 covers 9 bases. CDR3 length: 13 amino acids. Germline trimming cut 8 bases from V and 7 bases from J; bases unmatched to any gene: 9. Looked up from germline, CDR1 is LGHNA and CDR2 is YSLEER. CDR3 sequence: CASRLAVPPEQYF. CDR3 DNA: TGCGCCAGCCGACTAGCGGTTCCACCTGAGCAGTACTTC.

This rearrangement joins TRBV4-3 to TRBJ1-4, with D tentatively TRBD1 (5 bases). Germline V gene sequence: CDR1 LGHNA, CDR2 YSLEER. Between the trimmed V and J ends, which lost 0 bases and 3 bases, there was a span of 11 bases. This CDR3 contains 16 residues. The CDR3 is CASSQDEGTPNEKLFF. Written as DNA, the CDR3 is TGCGCCAGCAGCCAAGATGAGGGGACCCCTAATGAAAAACTGTTTTTT.

This clonotype showed up just a few times. The CDR3 DNA reads TGTGCCACTGCGGTGCTAAGGGGAGATACGCAGTATTTT. It codes for CATAVLRGDTQYF. The rearrangement links TRBV6-2 or TRBV6-3 to TRBJ2-3; weak D call: TRBD1 (5 bases). Germline loops: CDR1 MNHEY, CDR2 SVGEGT. There are 13 residues in the CDR3. Trimming shortened V by 10 bases and J by 5 bases, and 16 bases separated the two germline ends.

This clonotype was recorded a few times. Here the CDR3 DNA reads TGTGCCAGCACGGCTAGCGGGGCGCACTGGGAGTTCTTC. This gives the protein CASTASGAHWEFF. The rearrangement joins TRBV6-2 or TRBV6-3 to TRBJ2-1; 9 positions agree with TRBD2. V shed 7 bases and J 14 bases; nucleotides not matched to a gene: 12. Germline CDR1 reads MNHEY; CDR2 reads SVGEGT. CDR3 length equals 13 residues.

This chain uses TRBV29-1 with TRBJ1-2; D perhaps matches TRBD1 (5 bases). The CDR3 has 13 residues. Trimming left V 6 bases short and J 10 bases short, with 21 bases between. Germline CDR1 reads SQVTM; CDR2 reads ANQGSEA. CDR3: CSVVAGNNMDYTF. In nucleotides, the CDR3 is TGCAGCGTCGTTGCAGGGAACAACATGGACTACACCTTC.

The table lists this clonotype with a few counts. The rearrangement links TRBV3-1 to TRBJ2-5, with D tentatively TRBD1 (6 bases). Germline CDR1 LGHDT, CDR2 YNNKEL (reference sequence). This CDR3 has 15 amino acids. Trimming removed 4 bases from V and 2 bases from J, with 14 bases in between. The CDR3, as DNA: TGTGCCAGCAGCCTCTTCCTGACAGGTCAAGAGACCCAGTACTTC. This codes for CASSLFLTGQETQYF.

This clonotype was counted a few times. The chain uses TRBV6-6 and TRBJ2-5, with 7 bases fitting TRBD1. CDR1 and CDR2 from the germline V gene are MNHNY and SVGAGI (reference sequence). The CDR3 has 15 amino acids. V dropped 5 bases and J dropped 2; count of bases not matched to a gene: 8. The CDR3 bases are TGTGCCAGCAGTACAAATAACAGGGGACAAGAGACCCAGTACTTC. It is translated as CASSTNNRGQETQYF.

The table lists this clonotype with a few counts. J is TRBJ2-5 and V is TRBV5-1; D might be TRBD1 (6 bases). The CDR3 spans 14 residues. Germline V gene lookup returns CDR1 SGHRS and CDR2 YFSETQ. Trimming shortened V by 1 base and J by 4 bases, and 11 bases separated the two germline ends. CDR3: CASSLQGQSETQYF. CDR3 DNA: TGCGCCAGCAGCTTGCAGGGGCAGTCAGAGACCCAGTACTTC.

In this sample, this clonotype turned up a few times. The genes are TRBV6-2 or TRBV6-3 and TRBJ2-7; D call uncertain. V was clipped by 3 bases and J by 7 bases, with 16 bases between them. Germline assignment: CDR1 MNHEY and CDR2 SVGEGT. The CDR3 covers 14 residues. The CDR3 here is CASSYLLGLGEQYF. The CDR3 DNA reads TGTGCCAGCAGTTATTTGCTGGGGTTGGGGGAGCAGTACTTC.

The rearrangement uses TRBV7-2 and TRBJ2-5, with D unresolved. The CDR3 totals 12 residues. The germline gives CDR1 SGHTA, CDR2 FQGNSA. V was clipped by 5 bases and J by 5 bases, with 9 bases between them. Written as DNA, the CDR3 is TGTGCCAGCAGCCAATGGCGGGAGACCCAGTACTTC. This codes for CASSQWRETQYF.

V gene TRBV5-1 combines with J gene TRBJ2-2; TRBD2 is a possible D gene (6 bases). V was shortened by 2 bases and J by 0 bases, with 14 bases between the two germline ends. CDR1 is SGHRS, CDR2 YFSETQ, per germline. The CDR3 is 17 amino acids. CDR3 nucleotides: TGCGCCAGCAGCTTTCTCCCCGGGACTCCGAACACCGGGGAGCTGTTTTTT. Its protein product is CASSFLPGTPNTGELFF.

This clonotype was seen a few times. The V and J genes are TRBV20-1 and TRBJ1-2, with 7 bases identical to TRBD1. Trimming cost V 1 base and J 8 bases; bases outside gene matches: 10. Germline CDR1 and CDR2: DFQATT and SNEGSKA (reference sequence). The CDR3 spans 14 residues. CDR3 nucleotide sequence: TGCAGTGCTAGAGGAGGTCAGGGGGGGCTCGGCTACACCTTC. Its protein is CSARGGQGGLGYTF.

The CDR3 DNA sequence: TGTGTCGGCAGCCAAGACGGCGGGGAGCTGTTTTTT. Its translation is CVGSQDGGELFF. V gene TRBV14 combines with J gene TRBJ2-2; D not resolved. This CDR3 comprises 12 residues. Germline V gene sequence: CDR1 SGHDN, CDR2 FVKESK.

This clonotype has a handful of counts. V and J are TRBV4-2 and TRBJ1-4; perhaps TRBD1 as D (6 bases). The V end lost 1 base, the J end lost 4 bases, and 16 bases lay between the germline ends. The germline V gene encodes CDR1 LGHNA and CDR2 YNFKEQ. CDR3 length: 17 amino acids. This CDR3 is CASSQGGGRKDNEKLFF. The CDR3 region has the DNA TGTGCCAGCAGCCAAGGGGGGGGCAGGAAAGATAATGAAAAACTGTTTTTT.

The chain couples TRBV7-9 to TRBJ1-6; D perhaps matches TRBD1 (6 bases). The CDR3 is 16 residues long. V lost 4 bases to trimming and J lost 8 bases, with 18 bases between them. Germline V gives CDR1 SEHNR, CDR2 FQNEAQ (reference sequence). The chain's CDR3 is CASSSKWDNRDSPLHF. CDR3 sequence (DNA): TGTGCCAGCAGCTCTAAGTGGGATAACAGGGATTCACCCCTCCACTTT.

The chain recombines TRBV20-1 with TRBJ2-3, with a tentative D call TRBD2 (5 bases). V shed 5 bases and J shed 5 bases, with 11 bases lying between them. This CDR3 is built from 12 residues. Germline V gene data show CDR1 as DFQATT and CDR2 as SNEGSKA (reference sequence). CDR3 nucleotides: TGCAGTGCTTGGCGGGCCGAAGATACGCAGTATTTT. Translation: CSAWRAEDTQYF.

This chain connects TRBV20-1 to TRBJ2-3; 7 positions agree with TRBD2. J was trimmed by 0 bases and V by 3 bases; bases with no gene match: 15. This CDR3 contains 18 residues. Germline loops: CDR1 DFQATT, CDR2 SNEGSKA (reference sequence). CDR3: CSASKLALGFESTDTQYF. In DNA form, the CDR3 reads TGCAGTGCTAGCAAACTAGCGTTAGGATTTGAAAGCACAGATACGCAGTATTTT.

The sample holds a few counts of this clonotype. The chain has TRBV5-1 and TRBJ2-3, with D possibly matching TRBD2 (5 bases). This CDR3 is built from 14 residues. V was pared by 0 bases and J by 9 bases, with 14 bases between. CDR1 SGHRS and CDR2 YFSETQ come from the germline V gene. In DNA, the CDR3 is TGCGCCAGCAGCTTGGAGACGGCCGGCGGGACGCAGTATTTT. This codes for CASSLETAGGTQYF.

In regard to this clonotype: This may arise from a read error, as a much more abundant clone is one base away. This chain connects TRBV29-1 to TRBJ2-5; D perhaps matches TRBD2 (6 bases). V gave up 2 bases and J gave up 11 bases, with 15 bases separating them. CDR1 and CDR2 from the germline V gene are SQVTM and ANQGSEA. The CDR3 consists of 12 residues. Written as DNA, the CDR3 is TGCAGCGTTGAACCTACTAGCAATGAGCAGTACTTC. Its translation: CSVEPTSNEQYF.

This clonotype has only a few counts. V and J are TRBV9 and TRBJ1-2, with D unresolved. CDR1 and CDR2 from the germline V gene are SGDLS and YYNGEE. This CDR3 is 16 amino acids long. The V end was cut by 3 bases, the J end by 0 bases, with 15 bases between. The CDR3 spells CASSDSWSATNYGYTF. CDR3 in DNA: TGTGCCAGCAGCGATAGTTGGTCGGCAACTAACTATGGCTACACCTTC.